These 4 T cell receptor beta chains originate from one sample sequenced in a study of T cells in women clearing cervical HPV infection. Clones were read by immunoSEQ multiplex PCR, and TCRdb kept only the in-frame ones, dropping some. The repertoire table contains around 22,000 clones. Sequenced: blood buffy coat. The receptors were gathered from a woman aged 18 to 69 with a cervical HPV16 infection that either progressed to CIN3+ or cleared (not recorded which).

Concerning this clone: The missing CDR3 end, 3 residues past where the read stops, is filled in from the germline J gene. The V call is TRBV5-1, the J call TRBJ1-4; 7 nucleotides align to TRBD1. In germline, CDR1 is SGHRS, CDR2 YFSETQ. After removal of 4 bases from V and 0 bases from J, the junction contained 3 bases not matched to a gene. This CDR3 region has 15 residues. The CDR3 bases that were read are TGCGCCAGCAGCGCGGGACAGTCAACTAATGAAAAA. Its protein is CASSAGQSTNEK. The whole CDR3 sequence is CASSAGQSTNEKLFF.

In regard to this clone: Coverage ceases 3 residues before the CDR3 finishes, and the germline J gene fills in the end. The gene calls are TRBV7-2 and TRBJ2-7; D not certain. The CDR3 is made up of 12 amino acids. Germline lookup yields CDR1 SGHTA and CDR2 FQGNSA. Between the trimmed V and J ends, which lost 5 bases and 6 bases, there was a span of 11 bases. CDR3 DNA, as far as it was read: TGTGCCAGCAGCCTCCTAATGAGCGAG. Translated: CASSLLMSE. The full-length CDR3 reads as CASSLLMSEQYF.

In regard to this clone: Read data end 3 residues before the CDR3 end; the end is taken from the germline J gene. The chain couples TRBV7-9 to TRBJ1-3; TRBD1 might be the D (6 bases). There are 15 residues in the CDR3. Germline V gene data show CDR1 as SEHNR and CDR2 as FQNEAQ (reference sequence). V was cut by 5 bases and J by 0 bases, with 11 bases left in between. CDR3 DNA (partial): TGTGCCAGCAGCGTTACAGGGACCTCTGGAAACACC. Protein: CASSVTGTSGNT. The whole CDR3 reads CASSVTGTSGNTIYF. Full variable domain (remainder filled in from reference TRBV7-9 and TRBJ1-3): DTGVSQNPRHKITKRGQNVTFRCDPISEHNRLYWYRQTLGQGPEFLTYFQNEAQLEKSRLLSDRFSAERPKGSFSTLEIQRTEQGDSAMYLCASSVTGTSGNTIYFGEGSWLTVV.

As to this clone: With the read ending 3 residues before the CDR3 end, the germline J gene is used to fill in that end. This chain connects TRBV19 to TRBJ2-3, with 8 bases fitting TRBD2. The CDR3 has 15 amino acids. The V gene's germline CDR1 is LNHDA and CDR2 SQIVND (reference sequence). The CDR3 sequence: CASSIGGGRGETQYF. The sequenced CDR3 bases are TGTGCCAGTAGTATTGGCGGGGGGCGAGGGGAGACG.